Here is one TCR beta chain with its context. This entry is derived from a study of beta chain features in type 1 diabetes. Cell sorting via CD45RO/CCR7/CD25/CD127/CD95/CD27 was performed to obtain CD4+ naive, central memory, regulatory and stem cell-like memory cells. Expressed TCRB transcripts were sequenced, since all the RNA that had been isolated was reverse transcribed. Clones were sequenced by immunoSEQ multiplex PCR, and TCRdb holds only the in-frame ones, with some missing. Among more than 150,000 clones, over 8.5% were seen once, and the ten largest hold under 2.5%. V lost 8 bases, J lost 0 bases, and 8 bases lay in between. Germline V CDR1 and CDR2: MRHNA, SNTAGT. This CDR3 contains 14 residues.

The source material was central memory CD4+ T cells from blood. The receptor was derived from a man between 18 and 35 years old in good health. This sequence joins TRBV6-4 and TRBJ2-6; tentative D call: TRBD1 (5 bases). In DNA, the CDR3 is TGTGCCAGCCGACAGTTCTCTGGGGCCAACGTCCTGACTTTC. The encoded protein is CASRQFSGANVLTF.